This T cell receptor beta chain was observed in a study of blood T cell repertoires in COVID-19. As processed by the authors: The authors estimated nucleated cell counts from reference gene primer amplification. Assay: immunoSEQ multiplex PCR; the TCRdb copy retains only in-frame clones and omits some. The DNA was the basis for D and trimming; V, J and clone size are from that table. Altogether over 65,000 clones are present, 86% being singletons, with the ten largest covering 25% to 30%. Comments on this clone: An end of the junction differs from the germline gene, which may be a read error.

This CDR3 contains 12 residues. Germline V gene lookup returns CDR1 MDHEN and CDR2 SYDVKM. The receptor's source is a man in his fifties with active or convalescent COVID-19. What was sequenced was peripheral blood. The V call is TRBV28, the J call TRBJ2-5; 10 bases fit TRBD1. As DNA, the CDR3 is TGTACCAGCAGGGACAGGGGCGAGACCCAGTACTTC. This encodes CTSRDRGETQYF.